The 18 T cell receptor beta chains reported below all come from one sample, sequenced in a study of blood T cell repertoires in COVID-19. Libraries were prepared by immunoSEQ multiplex PCR; TCRdb keeps only in-frame clonotypes and omits some of them. The sample shows about 43,000 clones, about nine tenths of them seen only once. Sequencing input: peripheral blood. Source of these receptors: a woman of 80 years or more with active COVID-19.

V is TRBV5-1 and J is TRBJ1-1; TRBD1 aligns across 12 bases. The germline CDR1 and CDR2 sequences are SGHRS and YFSETQ. This CDR3 is built from 16 residues. The junction had 13 bases not matched to a gene; V was cut back by 2 bases and J by 11 bases. CDR3 region: CASSLREGGQGARAFF. CDR3 nucleotides: TGCGCCAGCAGCTTACGGGAAGGGGGACAGGGGGCGAGGGCTTTCTTT.

V and J are TRBV7-2 and TRBJ2-7; 9 bases align to TRBD1. Unmatched junction bases numbered 17, after V lost 5 bases and J lost 0 bases. The CDR3 sequence is 19 residues long. Germline CDR1 and CDR2: SGHTA and FQGNSA. CDR3 sequence: CASSPPWGSDRGDSYEQYF. CDR3 nucleotide sequence: TGTGCCAGCAGCCCACCGTGGGGGTCGGACAGGGGAGACTCCTACGAGCAGTACTTC.

V usage is TRBV7-7 and J usage is TRBJ2-2, with 10 bases matching TRBD2. This CDR3 is built from 18 residues. Trimming cost V 2 bases and J 0 bases; bases outside gene matches: 6. From germline, CDR1 is SSHAT and CDR2 FNYEAQ (reference sequence). The CDR3 DNA reads as TGTGCCAGCAGCTTACAGCCTAGCGGGGGCCCGAACACCGGGGAGCTGTTTTTT. It yields the protein CASSLQPSGGPNTGELFF.

This clone was recorded only once. The chain uses TRBV2 and TRBJ1-2, with D maybe TRBD1 (6 bases). The CDR3 is 12 residues long. Germline lookup yields CDR1 SNHLY and CDR2 FYNNEI. Between the trimmed V and J ends, which lost 5 bases and 8 bases, there was a span of 12 bases. The CDR3 sequence: CASSFNREGYTF. CDR3 DNA sequence: TGTGCCAGCAGTTTCAACAGGGAAGGCTACACCTTC.

The chain couples TRBV7-6 to TRBJ2-3, with TRBD1 matching over 11 bases. The CDR3 has 16 amino acids. Germline CDR1 reads SGHVS; CDR2 reads FNYEAQ. V lost 5 bases and J lost 9; bases outside the gene matches: 13. The CDR3 sequence: CASSPGQGAAVGTQYF. As DNA, the CDR3 is TGTGCCAGCAGCCCTGGACAGGGGGCAGCTGTAGGGACGCAGTATTTT.

The CDR3 DNA is TGTGCCAGCAGCGTGGCCAGGGACAGGGGACTAGCGGGGGGAACCGGGGAGCTGTTTTTT. This translates into CASSVARDRGLAGGTGELFF. V and J are TRBV9 and TRBJ2-2, with 15 bases lining up with TRBD2. CDR3 length: 20 residues. The trim removed 2 bases at V and 5 bases at J, leaving 13 bases unmatched. Germline CDR1 is SGDLS and CDR2 is YYNGEE.

The genes are TRBV6-5 and TRBJ1-6, with a tentative D call TRBD1 (6 bases). Deletions cut 3 bases from V and 7 bases from J, with 10 bases between. Germline V lookup: CDR1 MNHEY, CDR2 SVGAGI. The CDR3 loop spans 14 amino acids. The CDR3: CASSYSTGNSPLHF. The CDR3 nucleotides are TGTGCCAGCAGTTATAGCACAGGGAATTCACCCCTCCACTTT.

The chain uses TRBV5-1 and TRBJ1-1; tentatively, D is TRBD1 (5 bases). This CDR3 is built from 16 residues. V was shortened by 0 bases and J by 0 bases, with 12 bases between the two germline ends. Germline loops: CDR1 SGHRS, CDR2 YFSETQ. The DNA for the CDR3 is TGCGCCAGCAGCTTGGTGGGTAGGGGTCTGAACACTGAAGCTTTCTTT. Translation: CASSLVGRGLNTEAFF.

V and J are TRBV28 and TRBJ2-7, with D maybe TRBD1 (5 bases). Germline-derived CDR1 and CDR2 are MDHEN and SYDVKM. Trimming removed 1 base from V and 5 bases from J, with 9 bases in between. CDR3 length equals 13 residues. In nucleotides, the CDR3 is TGTGCCAGCAGTTTATCTTGGGGCAACGAGCAGTACTTC. It yields the protein CASSLSWGNEQYF.

The gene calls are TRBV3-1 (or the pseudogene TRBV3-2) and TRBJ1-3; D is undetermined. Trimming took off 0 bases at V and 1 base at J, with 7 bases between the two ends. CDR3 length: 15 residues. Germline CDR1 is LGHDT and CDR2 is YNNKEL (reference sequence). Here the CDR3 DNA reads TGTGCCAGCAGCCAAGACGGAGCATCTGGAAACACCATATATTTT. Translating gives CASSQDGASGNTIYF.

The V call is TRBV19, the J call TRBJ1-1; 11 nucleotides match TRBD1. The J segment lost 6 bases and the V segment lost 5 bases, leaving 14 bases of the junction unmatched. Germline V gives CDR1 LNHDA, CDR2 SQIVND (reference sequence). CDR3 length equals 17 residues. CDR3 DNA sequence: TGTGCCAGTAGTCCAAATACGAGGACAGGGGGCAGAGCTGAAGCTTTCTTT. Translated: CASSPNTRTGGRAEAFF.

This chain joins TRBV4-3 and TRBJ1-1, with 11 bases identical to TRBD1. The V gene's germline CDR1 is LGHNA and CDR2 YSLEER. Unmatched junction bases numbered 1, after V lost 2 bases and J lost 2 bases. CDR3 size: 15 residues. For the CDR3, the DNA is TGCGCCAGCAGCCAAAGGACAGGGGGCAACACTGAAGCTTTCTTT. Translation gives CASSQRTGGNTEAFF.

CDR3 in DNA: TGTGCCAGCAGTATTCGACAGTCCTACGAGCAGTACTTC. Translated: CASSIRQSYEQYF. The V and J genes are TRBV6-2 or TRBV6-3 and TRBJ2-7, with D perhaps matching TRBD1 (5 bases). This CDR3 contains 13 residues. V lost 5 bases, J lost 1 base, and 9 bases lay in between. CDR1 and CDR2 from the germline V gene are MNHEY and SVGEGT.

The rearrangement joins TRBV15 to TRBJ2-4; D is perhaps TRBD2 (6 bases). V lost 5 bases and J 1 base, leaving 12 bases between the germline ends. The CDR3 consists of 15 residues. The germline V gene has CDR1 LNHNV and CDR2 YYDKDF (reference sequence). CDR3 amino acids: CATSGGPFAKNIQYF. The CDR3 DNA reads as TGTGCCACCAGCGGAGGGCCTTTCGCCAAAAACATTCAGTACTTC.

V is TRBV5-4 and J is TRBJ2-3, with D possibly matching TRBD2 (5 bases). Trimming stripped 6 bases from V and 2 bases from J, with 16 bases between. CDR1 and CDR2 (germline): SGHNT, YYREEE (reference sequence). This CDR3 spans 15 amino acids. This chain's CDR3 is CASTQTTRATDTQYF. The CDR3 nucleotides read TGTGCCAGCACCCAGACTACCCGAGCCACAGATACGCAGTATTTT.

The V gene is TRBV7-9, the J gene TRBJ1-1; 7 bases align to TRBD1. Trimming removed 1 base from V and 1 base from J; junction bases left unmatched: 12. Germline loops: CDR1 SEHNR, CDR2 FQNEAQ (reference sequence). This CDR3 has 18 residues. The CDR3, as DNA: TGTGCCAGCAGCTTAGGGCCTGGGGCGGGACAGAAGAACACTGAAGCTTTCTTT. Its protein product is CASSLGPGAGQKNTEAFF.

The chain combines TRBV4-3 with TRBJ1-2; D gene ambiguous. Trimming removed 4 bases at V and 1 base at J, with 10 bases between. CDR3 length: 14 residues. Germline lookup yields CDR1 LGHNA and CDR2 YSLEER. CDR3 amino acids: CASSRLADNYGYTF. In nucleotides, the CDR3 is TGCGCCAGCAGCCGCCTAGCGGATAACTATGGCTACACCTTC.

The chain combines TRBV28 with TRBJ2-7, with a tentative D call TRBD2 (5 bases). Trimming stripped 6 bases from V and 6 bases from J, with 15 bases between. This CDR3 spans 13 amino acids. CDR1 MDHEN and CDR2 SYDVKM come from the germline V gene. The CDR3: CASRLPRGVEQYF. Here the CDR3 DNA reads TGTGCCAGCAGACTACCCCGGGGAGTCGAGCAGTACTTC.